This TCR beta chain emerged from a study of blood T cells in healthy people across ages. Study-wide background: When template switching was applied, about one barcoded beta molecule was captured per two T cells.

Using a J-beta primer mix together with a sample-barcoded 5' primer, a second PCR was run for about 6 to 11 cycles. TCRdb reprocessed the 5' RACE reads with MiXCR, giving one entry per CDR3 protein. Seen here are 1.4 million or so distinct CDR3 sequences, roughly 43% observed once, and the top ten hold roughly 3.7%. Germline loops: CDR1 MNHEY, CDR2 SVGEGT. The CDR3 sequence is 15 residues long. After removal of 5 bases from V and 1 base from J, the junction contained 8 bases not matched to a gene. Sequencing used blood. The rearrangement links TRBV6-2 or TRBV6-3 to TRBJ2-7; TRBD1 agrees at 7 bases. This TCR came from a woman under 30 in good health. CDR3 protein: CASSRIGGSSYEQYF. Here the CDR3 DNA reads TGTGCCAGCAGTCGGATAGGGGGCAGTTCCTACGAGCAGTACTTC.